Presented here are 10 T cell receptor beta chains from one specimen sequenced in a study of OX40 agonist ivuxolimab in advanced cancers. TCRdb keeps only in-frame clones here, not all; method: immunoSEQ multiplex PCR. Of about 64,000 clones in the sample, roughly 82% were seen once. The sequencing used CD4+ or CD8+ T cells sorted from blood, collected in a trial of the OX40 agonist ivuxolimab. Receptors were obtained from an adult with an advanced solid tumor such as melanoma, head and neck, liver or kidney cancer.

The chain recombines TRBV6-5 with TRBJ2-1; 9 bases line up with TRBD2. This CDR3 has 15 residues. V dropped 8 bases and J dropped 2; count of bases not matched to a gene: 7. Germline CDR1 is MNHEY and CDR2 is SVGAGI. The CDR3 DNA reads TGTGCCAGCTCAGGGGCTAGCGGGACCTACAATGAGCAGTTCTTC. Protein sequence: CASSGASGTYNEQFF.

This sequence joins TRBV7-9 and TRBJ1-1, with 7 bases identical to TRBD1. The J segment lost 0 bases and the V segment lost 6 bases, leaving 16 bases of the junction unmatched. Germline V gives CDR1 SEHNR, CDR2 FQNEAQ (reference sequence). The CDR3 extends over 18 amino acids. DNA for the CDR3: TGTGCCAGCAGGGCCCCGACAGGGACGGAACGAGTGAACACTGAAGCTTTCTTT. Its protein is CASRAPTGTERVNTEAFF.

The DNA for the CDR3 is TGTGCCAGCAGTGAAAGTGCGAAGTACCAAGAGACCCAGTACTTC. Protein product: CASSESAKYQETQYF. The J gene is TRBJ2-5, the V gene TRBV25-1; D unresolved. V was cut by 2 bases and J by 0 bases, with 10 bases left in between. This CDR3 contains 15 residues. Germline lookup yields CDR1 MGHDK and CDR2 SYGVNS.

This clone turned up a few times. The gene calls are TRBV29-1 and TRBJ2-2, with a weak D call TRBD1 (5 bases). The V end lost 5 bases, the J end lost 3 bases, and 10 bases lay between the germline ends. The CDR3 runs 13 residues. Germline V lookup: CDR1 SQVTM, CDR2 ANQGSEA. The chain's CDR3 is CSVRQGHTGELFF. The CDR3, as DNA: TGCAGCGTTCGGCAGGGTCACACCGGGGAGCTGTTTTTT.

This chain uses TRBV6-5 with TRBJ2-1, with 8 bases aligning to TRBD2. Germline assignment: CDR1 MNHEY and CDR2 SVGAGI. The CDR3 covers 14 residues. J was trimmed by 0 bases and V by 6 bases; bases with no gene match: 1. This chain's CDR3 is CASSGRASYNEQFF. CDR3 DNA: TGTGCCAGCAGCGGGAGGGCCTCCTACAATGAGCAGTTCTTC.

This clone was detected once. This sequence joins TRBV19 and TRBJ2-7; TRBD1 aligns across 8 bases. In germline, CDR1 is LNHDA, CDR2 SQIVND (reference sequence). This CDR3 is 13 amino acids long. V gave up 6 bases and J gave up 4 bases; unmatched junction bases: 5. The CDR3 bases are TGTGCCAGTAGCCGTACAGGGGGTTACGAGCAGTACTTC. Its protein product is CASSRTGGYEQYF.

The chain carries TRBV7-2 and TRBJ1-1; no clear D gene. Germline V gene data show CDR1 as SGHTA and CDR2 as FQGNSA. The CDR3 is 14 residues long. V lost 5 bases and J 0 bases, leaving 10 bases between the germline ends. The CDR3 sequence: CASSRGRLNTEAFF. The DNA for the CDR3 is TGTGCCAGCAGCCGAGGACGGTTGAACACTGAAGCTTTCTTT. Full variable domain (remainder filled in from reference TRBV7-2 and TRBJ1-1): GAGVSQSPSNKVTEKGKDVELRCDPISGHTALYWYRQSLGQGLEFLIYFQGNSAPDKSGLPSDRFSAERTGGSVSTLTIQRTQQEDSAVYLCASSRGRLNTEAFFGQGTRLTVV.

The chain employs TRBV10-3 and TRBJ2-1; possible D gene TRBD2, 5 bases. In germline, CDR1 is ENHRY, CDR2 SYGVKD. This CDR3 is 11 amino acids long. V was cut by 6 bases and J by 10 bases, with 10 bases left in between. The CDR3 loop reads CAIRGREEQFF. Written as DNA, the CDR3 is TGTGCCATCAGAGGGAGAGAGGAGCAGTTCTTC.

As DNA, the CDR3 is TGCGCCAGCAGCTTACGGATCCAAGAGACCCAGTACTTC. Protein product: CASSLRIQETQYF. This rearrangement joins TRBV5-1 to TRBJ2-5, with unresolved D. The germline gives CDR1 SGHRS, CDR2 YFSETQ. The CDR3 contains 13 residues. Trimming stripped 2 bases from V and 1 base from J, with 6 bases between.

V gene TRBV6-1 combines with J gene TRBJ1-4; 7 bases agree with TRBD1. Germline loops: CDR1 MNHNS, CDR2 SASEGT. V shed 5 bases, J shed 8 bases, and the junction held 8 bases outside the gene matches. This CDR3 spans 14 amino acids. CDR3 sequence: CASSSGGAREKLFF. The CDR3 coding sequence is TGTGCCAGCAGTTCAGGGGGGGCGCGAGAAAAACTGTTTTTT.